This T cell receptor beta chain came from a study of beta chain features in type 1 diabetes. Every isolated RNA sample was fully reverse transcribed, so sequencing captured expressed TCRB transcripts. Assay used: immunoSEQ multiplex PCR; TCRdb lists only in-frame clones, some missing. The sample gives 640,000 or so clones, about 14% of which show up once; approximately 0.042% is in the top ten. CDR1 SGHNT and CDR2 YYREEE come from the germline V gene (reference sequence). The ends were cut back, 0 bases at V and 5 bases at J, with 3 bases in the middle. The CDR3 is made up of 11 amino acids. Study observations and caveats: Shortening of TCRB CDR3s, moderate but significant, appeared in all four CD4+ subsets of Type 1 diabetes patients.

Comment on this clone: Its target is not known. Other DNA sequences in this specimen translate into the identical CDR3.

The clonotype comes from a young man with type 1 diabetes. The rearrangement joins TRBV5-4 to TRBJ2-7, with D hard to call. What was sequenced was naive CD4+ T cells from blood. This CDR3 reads CASSLGDEQYF. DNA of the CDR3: TGTGCCAGCAGCTTGGGTGACGAGCAGTACTTC.